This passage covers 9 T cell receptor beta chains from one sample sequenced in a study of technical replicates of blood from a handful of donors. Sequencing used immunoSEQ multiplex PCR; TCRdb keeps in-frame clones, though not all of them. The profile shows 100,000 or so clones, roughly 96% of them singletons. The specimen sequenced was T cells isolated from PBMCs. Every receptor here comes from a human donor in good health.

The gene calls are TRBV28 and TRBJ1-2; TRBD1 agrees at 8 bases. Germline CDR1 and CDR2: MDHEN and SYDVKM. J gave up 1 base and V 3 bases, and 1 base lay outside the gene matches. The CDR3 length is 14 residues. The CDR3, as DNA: TGTGCCAGCAGTTTCAGGGGGCTTAACTATGGCTACACCTTC. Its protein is CASSFRGLNYGYTF.

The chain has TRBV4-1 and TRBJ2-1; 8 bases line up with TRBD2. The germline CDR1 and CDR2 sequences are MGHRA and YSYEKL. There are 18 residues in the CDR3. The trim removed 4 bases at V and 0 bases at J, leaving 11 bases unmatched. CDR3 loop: CASSRLPLAGPSYNEQFF. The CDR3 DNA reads TGCGCCAGCAGCCGCCTACCGTTAGCGGGGCCCTCCTACAATGAGCAGTTCTTC.

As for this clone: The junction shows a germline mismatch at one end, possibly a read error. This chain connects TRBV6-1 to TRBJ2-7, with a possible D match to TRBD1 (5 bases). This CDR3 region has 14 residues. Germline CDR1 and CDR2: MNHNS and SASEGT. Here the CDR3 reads CASSDRVSSHEQYF. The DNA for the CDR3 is TGTGCCAGCAGTGACAGGGTGTCCTCCCACGAGCAGTACTTC.

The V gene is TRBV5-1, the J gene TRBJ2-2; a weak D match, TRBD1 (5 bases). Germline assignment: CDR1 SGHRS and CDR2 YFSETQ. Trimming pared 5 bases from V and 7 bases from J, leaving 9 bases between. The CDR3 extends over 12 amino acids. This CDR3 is CASSYDSGELFF. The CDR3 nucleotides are TGCGCCAGCAGTTATGACAGCGGGGAGCTGTTTTTT.

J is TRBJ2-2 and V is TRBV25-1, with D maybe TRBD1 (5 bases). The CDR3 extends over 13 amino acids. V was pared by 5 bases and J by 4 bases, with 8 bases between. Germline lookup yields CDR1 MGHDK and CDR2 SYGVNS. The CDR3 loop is CASSSDSTGELFF. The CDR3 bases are TGTGCCAGCAGTTCAGACAGCACCGGGGAGCTGTTTTTT.

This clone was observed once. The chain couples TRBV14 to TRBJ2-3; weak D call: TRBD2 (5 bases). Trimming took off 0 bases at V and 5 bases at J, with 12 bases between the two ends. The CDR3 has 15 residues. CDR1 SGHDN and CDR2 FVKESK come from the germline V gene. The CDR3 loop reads CASSQDWASLDTQYF. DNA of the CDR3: TGTGCCAGCAGCCAAGACTGGGCTAGCCTAGATACGCAGTATTTT.

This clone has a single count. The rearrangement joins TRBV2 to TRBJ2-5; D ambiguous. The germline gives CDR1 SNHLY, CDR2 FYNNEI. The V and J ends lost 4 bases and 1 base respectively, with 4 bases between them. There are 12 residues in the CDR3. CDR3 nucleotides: TGTGCCAGCAGTGCACTCCAAGAGACCCAGTACTTC. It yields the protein CASSALQETQYF. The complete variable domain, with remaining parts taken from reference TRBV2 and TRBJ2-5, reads EPEVTQTPSHQVTQMGQEVILRCVPISNHLYFYWYRQILGQKVEFLVSFYNNEISEKSEIFDDQFSVERPDGSNFTLKIRSTKLEDSAMYFCASSALQETQYFGPGTRLLVL.

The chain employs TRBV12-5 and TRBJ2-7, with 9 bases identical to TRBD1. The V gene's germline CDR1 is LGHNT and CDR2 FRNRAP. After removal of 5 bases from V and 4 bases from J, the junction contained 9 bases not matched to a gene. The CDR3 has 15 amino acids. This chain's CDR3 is CASGIGQGRVYEQYF. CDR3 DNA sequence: TGTGCTAGTGGTATAGGACAGGGGAGGGTATACGAGCAGTACTTC.

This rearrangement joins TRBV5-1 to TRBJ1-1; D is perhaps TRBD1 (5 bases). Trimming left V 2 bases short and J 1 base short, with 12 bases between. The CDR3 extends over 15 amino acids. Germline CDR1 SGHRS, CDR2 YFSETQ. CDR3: CASSLGAGGNTEAFF. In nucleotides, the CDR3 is TGCGCCAGCAGCTTAGGGGCAGGCGGGAACACTGAAGCTTTCTTT.